The sequence of this T cell receptor beta chain was determined in a study of cytotoxic CD8 clonotypes in ibrutinib-treated CLL. Overall study context: Partial response was seen in some 24 patients and complete response in 2; after median roughly 6 years, about 15 stayed remitted, about twelve progressed. Mean values per sample were a few hundred thousand productive templates and 94,082 productive rearrangements. Whole-study results and caveats: Baseline clonality exceeded age-matched healthy donors and tracked circulating CD8+ T-cell counts.

Germline V lookup: CDR1 MDHEN, CDR2 SYDVKM. This CDR3 spans 12 amino acids. V was clipped by 2 bases and J by 2 bases, with 3 bases between them. Clones were sequenced by immunoSEQ multiplex PCR, and TCRdb holds only the in-frame ones, with some missing. In the table there are approximately 45,000 clones, over 60% of which are singletons. This clone has a handful of counts. What it binds is unknown. The material was PBMCs, obtained after 24 months of ibrutinib treatment. This chain connects TRBV28 to TRBJ1-2; unclear D gene. The sequence was collected from a human donor with chronic lymphocytic leukemia. CDR3 region: CASSLVNYGYTF. The CDR3 bases are TGTGCCAGCAGTTTAGTAAACTATGGCTACACCTTC.